A selection of T cell receptor beta chains follows, all from one sample in a study of OX40 agonist ivuxolimab in advanced cancers. The data were produced by immunoSEQ multiplex PCR, yet TCRdb's version contains in-frame clones alone and is incomplete. The sample lists tens of thousands of clones; around 93% were seen once. The sequencing used CD4+ or CD8+ T cells sorted from blood, collected in a trial of the OX40 agonist ivuxolimab. All receptors come from an adult with an advanced solid tumor such as melanoma, head and neck, liver or kidney cancer. The CDR3 runs from the conserved cysteine through the conserved F or W. The order of the fields is J gene, CDR3 length, clone size, V gene, D gene, CDR3 DNA, CDR3 protein. A D gene is named only where the DNA matches it firmly. Clone size appears in some rows only: once, few, many, or a class for an expanded clone.

j_gene: TRBJ2-4
len: 16
abundance: .
v_gene: TRBV27
d_gene: TRBD2
CDR3nt: TGTGCCAGCAGTTTATCCATGGGAGGGGAGCGGTTCGTTCAGTACTTC
CDR3aa: CASSLSMGGERFVQYF

j_gene: TRBJ2-1
len: 16
abundance: .
v_gene: TRBV7-9
d_gene: .
CDR3nt: TGTGCCAGCAGCCCAAAAGGGAGGACGCGATACAATGAGCAGTTCTTC
CDR3aa: CASSPKGRTRYNEQFF

j_gene: TRBJ2-3
len: 16
abundance: .
v_gene: TRBV7-9
d_gene: .
CDR3nt: TGTGCCAGCAGCCCCCCCCGGGGGCAGGGGACAGATACGCAGTATTTT
CDR3aa: CASSPPRGQGTDTQYF

j_gene: TRBJ2-7
len: 15
abundance: .
v_gene: TRBV6-1
d_gene: .
CDR3nt: TGTGCCAGCAGTGAAATTGGGAGTGAGTCCTACGAGCAGTACTTC
CDR3aa: CASSEIGSESYEQYF

j_gene: TRBJ2-5
len: 11
abundance: .
v_gene: TRBV5-6
d_gene: .
CDR3nt: TGTGCCAGCAGCTGGCAAGAGACCCAGTACTTC
CDR3aa: CASSWQETQYF

j_gene: TRBJ1-4
len: 17
abundance: medium-sized
v_gene: TRBV7-9
d_gene: .
CDR3nt: TGTGCCAGCAGCTCGAGTGTGGTCTCCGGGGAAAATGAAAAACTGTTTTTT
CDR3aa: CASSSSVVSGENEKLFF

j_gene: TRBJ1-1
len: 11
abundance: few
v_gene: TRBV19
d_gene: .
CDR3nt: TGTGCCAGTACCGAGAACACTGAAGCTTTCTTT
CDR3aa: CASTENTEAFF

j_gene: TRBJ2-7
len: 13
abundance: .
v_gene: TRBV7-2
d_gene: TRBD2
CDR3nt: TGTGCCAGCAGCTTTAGCGGGAGCTACGAGCAGTACTTC
CDR3aa: CASSFSGSYEQYF

j_gene: TRBJ2-3
len: 18
abundance: .
v_gene: TRBV7-2
d_gene: TRBD2
CDR3nt: TGTGCCAGCAGCTTTGGTACAATATTTAGCGGGAGATCAGATACGCAGTATTTT
CDR3aa: CASSFGTIFSGRSDTQYF

j_gene: TRBJ1-5
len: 14
abundance: few
v_gene: TRBV4-2
d_gene: TRBD1
CDR3nt: TGTGCCAGCAGCGAGGGACAGGGGACTGGCCCCCAGCATTTT
CDR3aa: CASSEGQGTGPQHF